These T cell receptor beta chains were read from a single sample in a study of T cell repertoires in cytomegalovirus infection. TCRdb re-derived calls from the reads in MiXCR, one entry per CDR3 protein. The table has just over 300,000 distinct CDR3 sequences, under 20% seen once; the top ten hold 12%. The sequencing sample was made of PBMCs. These receptors all stem from a human donor in good health (CMV status not recorded). Some clones in this sample may be carry-over from other donors' samples. The CDR3 runs from the conserved cysteine through the conserved F or W. Fields, in order: D gene, clone size, CDR3 length, V gene, J gene, CDR3 DNA, CDR3 protein. The D gene is left open where the match is weak. The size field is filled for only some rows; it gives once, few, many or a size class.

D: TRBD1; size: many; length: 16; V: TRBV5-5; J: TRBJ2-1; DNA: TGTGCCAGCAGCCCGACTTTCGGGACAGTGTTCAATGAGCAGTTCTTC; CDR3: CASSPTFGTVFNEQFF
D: -; size: few; length: 16; V: TRBV5-1; J: TRBJ2-7; DNA: TGCGCCAGCAGCTTGGGGGAGGCGCCGACCTCCGACGAGCAGTACTTC; CDR3: CASSLGEAPTSDEQYF
D: -; size: -; length: 18; V: TRBV5-1; J: TRBJ1-3; DNA: TGCGCCAGCAGCCGTTGGACGGGCGAGGCCAGCTCTGGAAACACCATATATTTT; CDR3: CASSRWTGEASSGNTIYF
D: -; size: few; length: 13; V: TRBV7-9; J: TRBJ1-2; DNA: TGTGCCAGCAGCTTAGATCACGTCTGGGGCTACACCTTC; CDR3: CASSLDHVWGYTF
D: -; size: -; length: 13; V: TRBV28; J: TRBJ1-2; DNA: TGTGCCAGCAGTTTTGGGGGGAGAAATGGCTACACCTTC; CDR3: CASSFGGRNGYTF
D: -; size: many; length: 14; V: TRBV4-3; J: TRBJ2-7; DNA: TGCGCCAGCAGCCAAGATCTAGGCAGCCACGAGCAGTACTTC; CDR3: CASSQDLGSHEQYF
D: -; size: few; length: 14; V: TRBV27; J: TRBJ2-5; DNA: TGTGCCAGCAGTCCGGGACGCCTTAGAGAGACCCAGTACTTC; CDR3: CASSPGRLRETQYF
D: TRBD1; size: many; length: 15; V: TRBV7-2; J: TRBJ2-7; DNA: TGTGCCAGCAGCCCGACGGGGACAGGGGCCTACGAGCAGTACTTC; CDR3: CASSPTGTGAYEQYF
D: -; size: -; length: 16; V: TRBV7-8; J: TRBJ1-1; DNA: TGTGCCAGCAGCCCCATGGGGCGGAGAATGAACACTGAAGCTTTCTTT; CDR3: CASSPMGRRMNTEAFF
D: TRBD1; size: -; length: 14; V: TRBV7-9; J: TRBJ2-7; DNA: TGTGCCAGCAGCTCCGGGACAGGGATTTTCGAGCAGTACTTC; CDR3: CASSSGTGIFEQYF
D: -; size: many; length: 19; V: TRBV2; J: TRBJ2-6; DNA: TGTGCCAGCAGTGAAGTGTGGGGCGTGCCCCTCTCTGGGGCCAACGTCCTGACTTTC; CDR3: CASSEVWGVPLSGANVLTF
D: -; size: -; length: 16; V: TRBV4-2; J: TRBJ2-3; DNA: TGTGCCAGCAGCCAAGTCGGGAGACCGTTCACAGATACGCAGTATTTT; CDR3: CASSQVGRPFTDTQYF
D: -; size: few; length: 16; V: TRBV19; J: TRBJ2-5; DNA: TGTGCCAGTACCCCAGGACGCCCTTTGAACCAAGAGACCCAGTACTTC; CDR3: CASTPGRPLNQETQYF
D: TRBD1; size: -; length: 15; V: TRBV12-3/TRBV12-4; J: TRBJ2-1; DNA: TGTGCCAGCAGTTTAGCGGTCCGACAGGGGCCTGAGCAGTTCTTC; CDR3: CASSLAVRQGPEQFF
D: TRBD2; size: many; length: 17; V: TRBV11-1; J: TRBJ2-2; DNA: TGTGCCAGCAGCTTTCTGGGCGGGGGGGCCAACACCGGGGAGCTGTTTTTT; CDR3: CASSFLGGGANTGELFF
D: -; size: -; length: 15; V: TRBV5-1; J: TRBJ1-1; DNA: TGCGCCAGCAGCTTGGCGGGGGGCGAAATGACTGAAGCTTTCTTT; CDR3: CASSLAGGEMTEAFF
D: TRBD1; size: -; length: 15; V: TRBV6-6; J: TRBJ2-7; DNA: TGTGCCAGCAGTTACCCCCCGGGACAGGACTACGAGCAGTACTTC; CDR3: CASSYPPGQDYEQYF
D: -; size: few; length: 15; V: TRBV6-2/TRBV6-3; J: TRBJ2-3; DNA: TGTGCCAGCAGTTGGCCCCGGGTGCTGACAGATACGCAGTATTTT; CDR3: CASSWPRVLTDTQYF
D: -; size: -; length: 13; V: TRBV20-1; J: TRBJ2-2; DNA: TGCAGTTCACCCTTGGGGAGCACCGGGGAGCTGTTTTTT; CDR3: CSSPLGSTGELFF
D: -; size: few; length: 13; V: TRBV20-1; J: TRBJ2-3; DNA: TGCAGTGCTAGTCCTGGGGCCCCAGATACGCAGTATTTT; CDR3: CSASPGAPDTQYF
D: -; size: many; length: 15; V: TRBV7-2; J: TRBJ2-3; DNA: TGTGCCAGCAGCTTAATCGGGACAAATAAAGATACGCAGTATTTT; CDR3: CASSLIGTNKDTQYF
D: TRBD2; size: -; length: 15; V: TRBV2; J: TRBJ2-1; DNA: TGTGCCAGCAGCGAAGACGGGGGGGCCGACAATGAGCAGTTCTTC; CDR3: CASSEDGGADNEQFF
D: -; size: few; length: 13; V: TRBV18; J: TRBJ1-1; DNA: TGTGCCAGCTCACCCGACCGGGAACATTACGCTTTCTTT; CDR3: CASSPDREHYAFF
D: -; size: few; length: 11; V: TRBV2; J: TRBJ1-1; DNA: TGTGCCCAAGTAGGGGCGACTGAAGCTTTCTTT; CDR3: CAQVGATEAFF
D: -; size: many; length: 15; V: TRBV7-2; J: TRBJ2-3; DNA: TGTGCCAGCAGCCAACAAGGAACTCTCACAGATACGCAGTATTTT; CDR3: CASSQQGTLTDTQYF
D: -; size: many; length: 13; V: TRBV6-1; J: TRBJ1-1; DNA: TGTGCCAGCAGTTTTCAGGAGAACACTGAAGCTTTCTTT; CDR3: CASSFQENTEAFF
D: TRBD1; size: many; length: 14; V: TRBV12-3/TRBV12-4; J: TRBJ2-1; DNA: TGTGCCAGCAATTCCGGGACAGGCCACAATGAGCAGTTCTTC; CDR3: CASNSGTGHNEQFF
D: -; size: many; length: 15; V: TRBV10-3; J: TRBJ2-1; DNA: TGTGCCATCAGTGACCTCGGACGGTTGGGCAATGAGCAGTTCTTC; CDR3: CAISDLGRLGNEQFF